This T cell receptor beta chain was captured in a study of cytomegalovirus exposure and HLA in healthy donors. Points from the study as a whole: Indistinguishable V segments such as TRBV6-2 and TRBV6-3 were excluded.

Vbeta (60) and Jbeta (13) primers were used in the PCR. Generated by immunoSEQ multiplex PCR, the TCRdb table keeps only in-frame clones and is missing some. Of 90,000 to 130,000 clones in the sample, around 64% were seen once. This clone was detected a few times. Its antigen is as yet unknown. The CDR3 has 11 amino acids. In germline, CDR1 is LNHDA, CDR2 SQIVND (reference sequence). V was clipped by 6 bases and J by 8 bases, with 10 bases between them. Sequencing used PBMCs. V and J are TRBV19 and TRBJ1-2; D possibly corresponds to TRBD1 (5 bases). The sequence was collected from a young man in good health and CMV-seropositive. The DNA of the CDR3 is TGTGCCAGTAGAGTAGGACACGGCTACACCTTC. Translating it yields CASRVGHGYTF.